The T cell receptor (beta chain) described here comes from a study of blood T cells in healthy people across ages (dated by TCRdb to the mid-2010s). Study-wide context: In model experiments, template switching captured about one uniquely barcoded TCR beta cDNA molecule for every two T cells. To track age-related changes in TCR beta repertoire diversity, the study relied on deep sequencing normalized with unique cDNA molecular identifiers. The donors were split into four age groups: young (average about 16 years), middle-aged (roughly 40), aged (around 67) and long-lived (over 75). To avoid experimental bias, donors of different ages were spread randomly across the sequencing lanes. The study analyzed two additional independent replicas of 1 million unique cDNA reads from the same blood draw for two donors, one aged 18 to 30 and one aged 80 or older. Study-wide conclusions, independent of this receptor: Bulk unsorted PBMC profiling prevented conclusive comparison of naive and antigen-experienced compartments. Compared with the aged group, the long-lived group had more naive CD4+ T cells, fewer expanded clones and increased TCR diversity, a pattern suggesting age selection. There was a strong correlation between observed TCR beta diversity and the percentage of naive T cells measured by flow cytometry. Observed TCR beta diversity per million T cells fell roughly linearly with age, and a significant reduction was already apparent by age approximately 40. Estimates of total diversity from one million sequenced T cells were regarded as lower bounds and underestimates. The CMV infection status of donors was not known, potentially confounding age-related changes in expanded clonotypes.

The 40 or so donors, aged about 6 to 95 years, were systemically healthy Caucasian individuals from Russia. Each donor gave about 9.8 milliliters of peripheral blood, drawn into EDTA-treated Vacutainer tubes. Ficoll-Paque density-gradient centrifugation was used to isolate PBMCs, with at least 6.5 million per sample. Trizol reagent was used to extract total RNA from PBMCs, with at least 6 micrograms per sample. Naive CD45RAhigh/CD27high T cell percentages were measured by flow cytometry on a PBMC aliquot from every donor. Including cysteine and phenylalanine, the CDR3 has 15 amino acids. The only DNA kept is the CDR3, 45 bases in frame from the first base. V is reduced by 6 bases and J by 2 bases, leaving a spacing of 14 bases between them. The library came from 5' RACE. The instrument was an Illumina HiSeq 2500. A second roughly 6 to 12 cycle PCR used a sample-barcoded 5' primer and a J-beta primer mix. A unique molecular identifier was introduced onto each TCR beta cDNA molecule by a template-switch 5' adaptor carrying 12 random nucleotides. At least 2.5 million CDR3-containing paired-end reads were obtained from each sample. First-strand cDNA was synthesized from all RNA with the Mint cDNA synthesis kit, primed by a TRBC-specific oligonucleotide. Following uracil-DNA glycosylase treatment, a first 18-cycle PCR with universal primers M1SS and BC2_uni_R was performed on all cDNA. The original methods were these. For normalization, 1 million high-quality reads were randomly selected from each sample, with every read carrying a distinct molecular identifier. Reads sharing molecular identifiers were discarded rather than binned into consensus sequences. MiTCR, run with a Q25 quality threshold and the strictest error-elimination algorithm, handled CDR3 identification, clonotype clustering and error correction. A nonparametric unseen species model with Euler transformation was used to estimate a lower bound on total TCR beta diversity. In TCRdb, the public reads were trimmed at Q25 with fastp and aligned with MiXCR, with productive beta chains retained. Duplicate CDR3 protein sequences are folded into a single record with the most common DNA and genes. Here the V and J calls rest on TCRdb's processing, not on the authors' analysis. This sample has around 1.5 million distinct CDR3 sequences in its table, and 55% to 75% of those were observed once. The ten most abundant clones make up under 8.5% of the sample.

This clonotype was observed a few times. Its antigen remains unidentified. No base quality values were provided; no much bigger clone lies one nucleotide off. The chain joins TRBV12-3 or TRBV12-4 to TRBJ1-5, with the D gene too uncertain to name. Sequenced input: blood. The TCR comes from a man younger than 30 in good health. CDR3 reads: CASSSSVRGNQPQHF. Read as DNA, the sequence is TGTGCCAGCAGCTCCTCCGTCCGGGGCAATCAGCCCCAGCATTTT.